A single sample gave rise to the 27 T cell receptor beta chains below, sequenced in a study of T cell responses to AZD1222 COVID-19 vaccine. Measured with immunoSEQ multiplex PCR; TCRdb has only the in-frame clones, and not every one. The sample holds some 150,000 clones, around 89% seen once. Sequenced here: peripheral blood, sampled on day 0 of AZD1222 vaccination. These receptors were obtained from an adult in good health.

The CDR3 loop reads CASSSGGENYGYTF. CDR3 nucleotide sequence: TGTGCCAGCAGTTCTGGCGGAGAGAACTATGGCTACACCTTC. The chain employs TRBV28 and TRBJ1-2; D unresolved. With 4 bases removed from V and 2 bases from J, the gap between germline ends came to 11 bases. Germline CDR1 and CDR2: MDHEN and SYDVKM. The CDR3 totals 14 residues.

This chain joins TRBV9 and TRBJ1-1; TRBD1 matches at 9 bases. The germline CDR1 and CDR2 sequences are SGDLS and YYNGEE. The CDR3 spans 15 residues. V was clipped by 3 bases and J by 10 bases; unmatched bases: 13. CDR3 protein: CASSAQGTGPGGAFF. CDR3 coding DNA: TGTGCCAGCAGCGCCCAAGGGACAGGGCCGGGGGGAGCTTTCTTT.

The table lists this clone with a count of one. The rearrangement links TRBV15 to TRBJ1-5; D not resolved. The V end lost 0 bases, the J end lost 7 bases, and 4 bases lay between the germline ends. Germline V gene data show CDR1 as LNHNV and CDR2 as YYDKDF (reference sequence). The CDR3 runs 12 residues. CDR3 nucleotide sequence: TGTGCCACCAGCAGAGATCAGCAGCCCCAGCATTTT. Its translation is CATSRDQQPQHF.

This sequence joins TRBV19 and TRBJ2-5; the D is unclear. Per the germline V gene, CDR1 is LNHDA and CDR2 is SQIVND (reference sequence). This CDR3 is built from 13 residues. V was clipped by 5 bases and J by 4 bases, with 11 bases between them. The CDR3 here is CASSRLVRETQYF. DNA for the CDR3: TGTGCCAGTAGTCGGTTAGTACGAGAGACCCAGTACTTC.

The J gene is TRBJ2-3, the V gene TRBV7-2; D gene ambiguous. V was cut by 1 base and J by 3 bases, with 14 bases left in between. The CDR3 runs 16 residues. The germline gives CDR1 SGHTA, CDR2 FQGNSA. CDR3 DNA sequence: TGTGCCAGCAGCTTAGACCGCGGAAGTTTGACAGATACGCAGTATTTT. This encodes CASSLDRGSLTDTQYF.

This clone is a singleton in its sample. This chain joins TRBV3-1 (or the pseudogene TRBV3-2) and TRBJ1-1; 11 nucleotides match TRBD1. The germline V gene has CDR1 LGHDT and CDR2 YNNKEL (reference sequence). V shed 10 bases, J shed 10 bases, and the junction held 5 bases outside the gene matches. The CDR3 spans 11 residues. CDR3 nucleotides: TGTGCCACAGGAGGACAGGGGGCAGCTTTCTTT. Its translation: CATGGQGAAFF.

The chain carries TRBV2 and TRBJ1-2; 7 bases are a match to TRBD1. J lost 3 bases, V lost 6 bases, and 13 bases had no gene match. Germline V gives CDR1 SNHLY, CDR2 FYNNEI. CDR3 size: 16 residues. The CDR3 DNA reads TGTGCCAGCAGCGAACACGGGACAGTACCATACTATGGCTACACCTTC. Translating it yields CASSEHGTVPYYGYTF. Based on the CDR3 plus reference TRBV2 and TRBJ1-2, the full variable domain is EPEVTQTPSHQVTQMGQEVILRCVPISNHLYFYWYRQILGQKVEFLVSFYNNEISEKSEIFDDQFSVERPDGSNFTLKIRSTKLEDSAMYFCASSEHGTVPYYGYTFGSGTRLTVV.

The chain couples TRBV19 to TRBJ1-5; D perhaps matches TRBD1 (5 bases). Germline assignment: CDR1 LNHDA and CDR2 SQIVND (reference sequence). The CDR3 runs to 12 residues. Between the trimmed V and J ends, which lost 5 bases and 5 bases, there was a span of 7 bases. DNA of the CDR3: TGTGCCAGTAGTGCAGGGTATCAGCCCCAGCATTTT. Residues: CASSAGYQPQHF.

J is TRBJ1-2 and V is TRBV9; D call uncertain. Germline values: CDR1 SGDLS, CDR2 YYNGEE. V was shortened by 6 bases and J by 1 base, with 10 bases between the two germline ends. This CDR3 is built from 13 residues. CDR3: CASTPDLNYGYTF. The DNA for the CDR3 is TGTGCCAGCACCCCCGACCTTAACTATGGCTACACCTTC. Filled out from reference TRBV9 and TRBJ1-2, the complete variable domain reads DSGVTQTPKHLITATGQRVTLRCSPRSGDLSVYWYQQSLDQGLQFLIQYYNGEERAKGNILERFSAQQFPDLHSELNLSSLELGDSALYFCASTPDLNYGYTFGSGTRLTVV.

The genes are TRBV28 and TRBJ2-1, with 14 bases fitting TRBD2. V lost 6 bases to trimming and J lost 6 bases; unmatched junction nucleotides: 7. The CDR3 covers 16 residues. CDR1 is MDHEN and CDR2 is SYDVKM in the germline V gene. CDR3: CASRTSGGVARNEQFF. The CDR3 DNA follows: TGTGCCAGCAGGACTAGCGGGGGGGTGGCCCGCAATGAGCAGTTCTTC.

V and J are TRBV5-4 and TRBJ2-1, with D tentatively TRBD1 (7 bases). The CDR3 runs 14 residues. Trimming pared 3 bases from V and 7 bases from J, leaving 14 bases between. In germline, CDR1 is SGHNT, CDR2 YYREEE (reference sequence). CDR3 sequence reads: CASSSPTGRNEQFF. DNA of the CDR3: TGTGCCAGCAGCTCACCGACAGGGAGGAATGAGCAGTTCTTC.

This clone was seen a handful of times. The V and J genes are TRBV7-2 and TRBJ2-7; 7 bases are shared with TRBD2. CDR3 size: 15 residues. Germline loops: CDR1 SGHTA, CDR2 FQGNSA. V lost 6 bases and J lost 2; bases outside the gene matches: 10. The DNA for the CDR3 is TGTGCCAGCAGTCCTCCGGGGGGTTTCCCCTACGAGCAGTACTTC. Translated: CASSPPGGFPYEQYF. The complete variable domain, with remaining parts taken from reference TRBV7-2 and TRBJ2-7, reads GAGVSQSPSNKVTEKGKDVELRCDPISGHTALYWYRQSLGQGLEFLIYFQGNSAPDKSGLPSDRFSAERTGGSVSTLTIQRTQQEDSAVYLCASSPPGGFPYEQYFGPGTRLTVT.

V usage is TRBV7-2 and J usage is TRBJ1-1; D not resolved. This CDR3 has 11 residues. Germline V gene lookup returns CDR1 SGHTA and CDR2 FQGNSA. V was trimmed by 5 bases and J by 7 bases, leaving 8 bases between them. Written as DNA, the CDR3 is TGTGCCAGCAGCCTTTTACTTGAAGCTTTCTTT. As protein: CASSLLLEAFF.

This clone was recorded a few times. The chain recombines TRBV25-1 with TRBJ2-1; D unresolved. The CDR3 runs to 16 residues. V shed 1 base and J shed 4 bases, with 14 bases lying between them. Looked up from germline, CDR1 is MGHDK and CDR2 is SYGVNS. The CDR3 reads CASSECRRLRYNEQFF. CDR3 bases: TGTGCCAGCAGTGAATGTCGCAGGCTTCGGTACAATGAGCAGTTCTTC.

CDR3 protein: CASSFRPEGEAQETQYF. Written as DNA, the CDR3 is TGTGCCAGCAGTTTCCGCCCTGAGGGAGAGGCCCAAGAGACCCAGTACTTC. The J gene is TRBJ2-5, the V gene TRBV27, with D perhaps matching TRBD2 (5 bases). There are 17 residues in the CDR3. V was pared by 3 bases and J by 1 base, with 18 bases between. CDR1 is MNHEY, CDR2 SMNVEV, per germline (reference sequence).

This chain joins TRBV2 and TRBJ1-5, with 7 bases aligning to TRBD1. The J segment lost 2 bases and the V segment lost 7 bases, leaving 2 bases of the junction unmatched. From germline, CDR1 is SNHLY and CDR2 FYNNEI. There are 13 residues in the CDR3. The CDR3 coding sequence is TGTGCCAGCACCGGACAGGGCAATCAGCCCCAGCATTTT. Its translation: CASTGQGNQPQHF.

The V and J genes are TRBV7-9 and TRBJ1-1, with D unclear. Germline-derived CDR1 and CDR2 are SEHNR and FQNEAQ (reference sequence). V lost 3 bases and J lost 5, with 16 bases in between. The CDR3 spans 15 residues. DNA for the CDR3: TGTGCCAGCAGCTTCTGGGCCGGGGTGGGGACTGAAGCTTTCTTT. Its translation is CASSFWAGVGTEAFF.

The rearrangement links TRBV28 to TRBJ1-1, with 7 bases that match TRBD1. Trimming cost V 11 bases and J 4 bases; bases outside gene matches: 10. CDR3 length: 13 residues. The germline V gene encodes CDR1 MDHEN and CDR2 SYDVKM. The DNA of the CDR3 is TGTGCCTCTAGTCGTGGGACAGTCACTGAAGCTTTCTTT. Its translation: CASSRGTVTEAFF.

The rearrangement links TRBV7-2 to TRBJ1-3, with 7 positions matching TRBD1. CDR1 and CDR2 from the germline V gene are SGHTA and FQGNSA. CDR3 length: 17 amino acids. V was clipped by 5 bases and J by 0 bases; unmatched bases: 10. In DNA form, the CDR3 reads TGTGCCAGCAGCCCCTTCATGACAGGGACCTCTGGAAACACCATATATTTT. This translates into CASSPFMTGTSGNTIYF.

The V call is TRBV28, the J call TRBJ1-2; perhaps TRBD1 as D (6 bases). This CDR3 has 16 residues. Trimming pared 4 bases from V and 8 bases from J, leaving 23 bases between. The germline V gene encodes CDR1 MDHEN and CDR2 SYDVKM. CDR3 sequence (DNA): TGTGCCAGCAGTTCCTACACTAACCGGGGGCGGGGAGGCTACACCTTC. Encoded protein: CASSSYTNRGRGGYTF.

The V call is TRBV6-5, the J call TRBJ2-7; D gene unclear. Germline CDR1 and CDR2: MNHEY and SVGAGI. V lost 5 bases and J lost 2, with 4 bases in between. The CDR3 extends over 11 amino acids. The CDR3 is CASSQAYEQYF. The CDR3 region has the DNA TGTGCCAGCAGTCAGGCCTACGAGCAGTACTTC.

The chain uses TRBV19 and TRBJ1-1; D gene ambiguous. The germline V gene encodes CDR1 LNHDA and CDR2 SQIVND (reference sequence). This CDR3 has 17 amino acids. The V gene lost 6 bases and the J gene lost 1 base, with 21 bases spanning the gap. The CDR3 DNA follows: TGTGCCAGTAGCCAACACACGGTCACCGCCGGGAACACTGAAGCTTTCTTT. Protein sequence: CASSQHTVTAGNTEAFF.

The CDR3 spells CASSLGQDTEAFF. The DNA for the CDR3 is TGTGCCAGCAGCCTTGGACAGGACACTGAAGCTTTCTTT. The chain uses TRBV6-5 and TRBJ1-1; 7 nucleotides agree with TRBD1. Trimming cost V 6 bases and J 3 bases; bases outside gene matches: 4. The CDR3 covers 13 residues. CDR1 and CDR2 from the germline V gene are MNHEY and SVGAGI.

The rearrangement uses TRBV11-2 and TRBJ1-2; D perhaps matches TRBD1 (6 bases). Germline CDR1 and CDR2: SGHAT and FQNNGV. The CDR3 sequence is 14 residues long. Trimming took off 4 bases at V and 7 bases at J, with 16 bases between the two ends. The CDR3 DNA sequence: TGTGCCAGCAGCTCAAGCGGGGGGGCAAGTGGCTACACCTTC. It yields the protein CASSSSGGASGYTF.

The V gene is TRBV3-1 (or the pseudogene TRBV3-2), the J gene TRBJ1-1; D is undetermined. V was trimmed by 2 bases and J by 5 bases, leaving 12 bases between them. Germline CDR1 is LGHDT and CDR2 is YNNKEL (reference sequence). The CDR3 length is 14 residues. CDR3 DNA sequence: TGTGCCAGCAGCCAAACGCAGTCGGGGACTGAAGCTTTCTTT. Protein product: CASSQTQSGTEAFF.

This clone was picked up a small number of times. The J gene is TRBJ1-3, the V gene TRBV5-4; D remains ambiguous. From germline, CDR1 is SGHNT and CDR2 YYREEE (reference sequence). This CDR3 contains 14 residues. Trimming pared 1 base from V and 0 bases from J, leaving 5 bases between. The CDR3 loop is CASSLSSSGNTIYF. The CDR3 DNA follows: TGTGCCAGCAGCTTGAGCAGCTCTGGAAACACCATATATTTT. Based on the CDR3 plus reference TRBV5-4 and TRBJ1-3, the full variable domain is ETGVTQSPTHLIKTRGQQVTLRCSSQSGHNTVSWYQQALGQGPQFIFQYYREEENGRGNFPPRFSGLQFPNYSSELNVNALELDDSALYLCASSLSSSGNTIYFGEGSWLTVV.

CDR3: CSARGQINTEAFF. Here the CDR3 DNA reads TGCAGCGCCCGGGGGCAGATTAACACTGAAGCTTTCTTT. This chain links TRBV29-1 with TRBJ1-1; D may be TRBD1 (6 bases). V was shortened by 7 bases and J by 2 bases, with 14 bases between the two germline ends. Per germline, CDR1 SQVTM and CDR2 ANQGSEA. The CDR3 is 13 residues long.